A single sample gave rise to the 18 T cell receptor beta chains below, sequenced in a study of blood T cell repertoires in COVID-19. Data came from immunoSEQ multiplex PCR; TCRdb stores just in-frame clones and leaves some out. The data contain some 90,000 clones, 75% to 90% of them singletons. The specimen was peripheral blood. These receptors were taken from an elderly man with active or convalescent COVID-19.

As DNA, the CDR3 is TGCGCCAGCAGCTTACAGGGGGCTCATAACACAGATACGCAGTATTTT. Its protein product is CASSLQGAHNTDTQYF. V and J are TRBV4-3 and TRBJ2-3; 9 nucleotides match TRBD1. The V and J ends lost 5 bases and 2 bases, in that order; junction bases with no gene match: 8. In germline, CDR1 is LGHNA, CDR2 YSLEER. The CDR3 extends over 16 amino acids.

CDR3 region: CASRAAGGGGYTF. The DNA for the CDR3 is TGTGCCAGCAGAGCGGCAGGTGGAGGAGGCTACACCTTC. V is TRBV6-5 and J is TRBJ1-2; unclear D gene. V was clipped by 6 bases and J by 8 bases, with 16 bases between them. The CDR3 contains 13 residues. The germline V gene has CDR1 MNHEY and CDR2 SVGAGI.

This sequence joins TRBV7-9 and TRBJ1-4; maybe TRBD1 (6 bases). The CDR3 extends over 15 amino acids. V was shortened by 2 bases and J by 8 bases, with 15 bases between the two germline ends. Per germline, CDR1 SEHNR and CDR2 FQNEAQ (reference sequence). Written as DNA, the CDR3 is TGTGCCAGCAGCTTAATGGGGGCTAAGGAAGAAAAACTGTTTTTT. It specifies CASSLMGAKEEKLFF.

The chain uses TRBV11-1 and TRBJ2-1; TRBD2 matches at 8 bases. V trimming: 5 bases; J trimming: 7 bases; junction bases outside the gene matches: 4. CDR1 and CDR2 (germline): SGHAT, FQDESV (reference sequence). CDR3 length equals 13 residues. DNA for the CDR3: TGTGCCAGCAGCACGGGACTAGAGAATGAGCAGTTCTTC. As protein: CASSTGLENEQFF.

This chain links TRBV5-1 with TRBJ2-7, with TRBD2 matching 13 bases. This CDR3 is built from 15 residues. V dropped 4 bases and J dropped 7; count of bases not matched to a gene: 8. The germline CDR1 and CDR2 sequences are SGHRS and YFSETQ. The CDR3 nucleotides are TGCGCCAGCAGCCCGGGGACTAGCGGGATAGAAGAGCAGTACTTC. This codes for CASSPGTSGIEEQYF. Full variable domain (missing parts from reference TRBV5-1 and TRBJ2-7): KAGVTQTPRYLIKTRGQQVTLSCSPISGHRSVSWYQQTPGQGLQFLFEYFSETQRNKGNFPGRFSGRQFSNSRSEMNVSTLELGDSALYLCASSPGTSGIEEQYFGPGTRLTVT.

The rearrangement joins TRBV7-2 to TRBJ1-6; D might be TRBD1 (5 bases). V was pared by 5 bases and J by 6 bases, with 11 bases between. The germline V gene encodes CDR1 SGHTA and CDR2 FQGNSA. This CDR3 has 14 amino acids. The CDR3: CASSLRQPNSPLHF. The CDR3 DNA reads TGTGCCAGCAGCCTAAGACAGCCTAATTCACCCCTCCACTTT.

In its sample, this clone was seen once. V is TRBV25-1 and J is TRBJ2-5; 10 bases are shared with TRBD2. Germline V CDR1 and CDR2: MGHDK, SYGVNS. The CDR3 runs to 15 residues. After removal of 3 bases from V and 5 bases from J, the junction contained 6 bases not matched to a gene. The CDR3 nucleotides read TGTGCCAGCAGTGATCAAGCGGGAGGGTTGGAGACCCAGTACTTC. It codes for CASSDQAGGLETQYF.

V and J are TRBV11-3 and TRBJ2-3; D is unclear. In germline, CDR1 is SGHNT, CDR2 YENEEA. V lost 5 bases and J lost 2, with 8 bases in between. The CDR3 has 13 amino acids. The CDR3, as DNA: TGTGCCAGCAGCCGCAGGAACACAGATACGCAGTATTTT. Translation gives CASSRRNTDTQYF.

This chain links TRBV7-2 with TRBJ2-5; 8 nucleotides align to TRBD2. Germline values: CDR1 SGHTA, CDR2 FQGNSA. V shed 3 bases, J shed 5 bases, and the junction held 14 bases outside the gene matches. The CDR3 sequence is 17 residues long. CDR3 protein: CASSLSGRRLEGETQYF. The CDR3 nucleotides read TGTGCCAGCAGCTTGAGCGGGAGAAGGTTGGAGGGGGAGACCCAGTACTTC.

The chain is built from TRBV5-4 and TRBJ2-1; TRBD1 matches at 8 bases. Germline trimming cut 4 bases from V and 4 bases from J; bases unmatched to any gene: 7. CDR3 length: 15 residues. CDR1 and CDR2 (germline): SGHNT, YYREEE (reference sequence). CDR3 protein: CASSPTGEQYNEQFF. CDR3 DNA sequence: TGTGCCAGCAGCCCGACAGGGGAACAATACAATGAGCAGTTCTTC.

The chain recombines TRBV25-1 with TRBJ2-1; 15 nucleotides line up with TRBD2. CDR3 size: 15 residues. Germline V gene data show CDR1 as MGHDK and CDR2 as SYGVNS. V shed 10 bases and J 7 bases; nucleotides not matched to a gene: 8. Written as DNA, the CDR3 is TGTGCCACCCGGACTAGCGGGAGGGTTTTGAATGAGCAGTTCTTC. This encodes CATRTSGRVLNEQFF.

J is TRBJ2-3 and V is TRBV29-1, with TRBD2 matching over 10 bases. Trimming at V came to 4 bases and at J to 5 bases, leaving 3 bases not matched to a gene. This CDR3 region has 13 residues. The germline V gene encodes CDR1 SQVTM and CDR2 ANQGSEA. CDR3 bases: TGCAGCGTTGGTAGCGGGAGGATAGATACGCAGTATTTT. It is translated as CSVGSGRIDTQYF.

The chain has TRBV9 and TRBJ2-3; D might be TRBD1 (5 bases). CDR3 length: 14 residues. V was shortened by 0 bases and J by 5 bases, with 10 bases between the two germline ends. Per germline, CDR1 SGDLS and CDR2 YYNGEE. The CDR3 here is CASSVEAGKDTQYF. CDR3 coding DNA: TGTGCCAGCAGCGTAGAGGCAGGGAAAGATACGCAGTATTTT. The full variable domain, rest sourced from reference TRBV9 and TRBJ2-3, is DSGVTQTPKHLITATGQRVTLRCSPRSGDLSVYWYQQSLDQGLQFLIQYYNGEERAKGNILERFSAQQFPDLHSELNLSSLELGDSALYFCASSVEAGKDTQYFGPGTRLTVL.

This clone was seen a handful of times. The V and J genes are TRBV29-1 and TRBJ2-7, with a weak D call TRBD2 (6 bases). V was pared by 7 bases and J by 5 bases, with 18 bases between. The CDR3 spans 13 residues. The germline V gene has CDR1 SQVTM and CDR2 ANQGSEA. CDR3 residues: CSAVVGSRDEQYF. CDR3 in DNA: TGCAGCGCCGTGGTCGGGAGCAGGGACGAGCAGTACTTC.

V is TRBV2 and J is TRBJ1-3, with 7 positions matching TRBD1. CDR1 is SNHLY and CDR2 is FYNNEI in the germline V gene. Trimming at V came to 7 bases and at J to 1 base, leaving 10 bases not matched to a gene. The CDR3 covers 16 residues. CDR3 sequence reads: CASKVEGGWSGNTIYF. The CDR3 nucleotides are TGTGCCAGCAAGGTTGAAGGGGGCTGGTCTGGAAACACCATATATTTT.

V and J are TRBV3-1 (or the pseudogene TRBV3-2) and TRBJ2-1, with TRBD2 identical over 11 bases. This CDR3 region has 14 residues. V dropped 4 bases and J dropped 7; count of bases not matched to a gene: 3. Germline V gene sequence: CDR1 LGHDT, CDR2 YNNKEL (reference sequence). The CDR3 loop reads CASSLTSGRNEQFF. In nucleotides, the CDR3 is TGTGCCAGCAGCCTAACTAGCGGGAGAAATGAGCAGTTCTTC.

The chain carries TRBV6-4 and TRBJ1-2, with 7 bases fitting TRBD1. CDR1 is MRHNA, CDR2 SNTAGT, per germline. Trimming removed 2 bases from V and 4 bases from J; junction bases left unmatched: 4. CDR3 length equals 14 residues. The CDR3 region has the DNA TGTGCCAGCAGTGACCATGCAGGGGGCTATGGCTACACCTTC. It specifies CASSDHAGGYGYTF.

This sequence joins TRBV5-5 and TRBJ2-7; 7 nucleotides match TRBD2. V was clipped by 4 bases and J by 0 bases; unmatched bases: 7. The germline V gene encodes CDR1 SGHKS and CDR2 YYEKEE (reference sequence). This CDR3 spans 15 amino acids. The CDR3 DNA sequence: TGTGCCAGCAGCACGGGGAGGGCTAGCTCCTACGAGCAGTACTTC. Its translation: CASSTGRASSYEQYF.